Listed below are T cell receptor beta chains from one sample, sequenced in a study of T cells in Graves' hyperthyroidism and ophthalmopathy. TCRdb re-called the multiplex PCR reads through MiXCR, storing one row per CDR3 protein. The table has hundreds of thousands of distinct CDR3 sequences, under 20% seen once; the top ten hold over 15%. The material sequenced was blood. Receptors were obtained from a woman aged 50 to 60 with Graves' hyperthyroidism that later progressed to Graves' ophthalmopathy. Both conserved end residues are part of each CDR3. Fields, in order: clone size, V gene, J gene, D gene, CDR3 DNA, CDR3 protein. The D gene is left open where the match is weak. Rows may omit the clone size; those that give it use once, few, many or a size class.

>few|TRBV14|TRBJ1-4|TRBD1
TGTGCCAGCAGTCATACCGGGACAGTTAATGAAAAACTGTTTTTT
CASSHTGTVNEKLFF
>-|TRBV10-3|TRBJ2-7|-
TGTGCCATGGGCACCCAAACCTACGAGCAGTACTTC
CAMGTQTYEQYF
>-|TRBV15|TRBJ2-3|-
TGTGCCACCAGCCGTTTCGATACGCAGTATTTT
CATSRFDTQYF
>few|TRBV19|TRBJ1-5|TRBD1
TGTGCCAGTAGCCTAGTTCCGGGGGGACAGGGGTCGGCCAATCAGCCCCAGCATTTT
CASSLVPGGQGSANQPQHF
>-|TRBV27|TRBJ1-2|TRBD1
TGTGCCAGCAGTGCTTTAGCGGGACAGGGCGAAGGCTACACCTTC
CASSALAGQGEGYTF
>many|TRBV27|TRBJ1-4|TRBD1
TGTGCCAGCAGTTTTCTTCCGGGACAGGGCCATGAAAAACTGTTTTTT
CASSFLPGQGHEKLFF
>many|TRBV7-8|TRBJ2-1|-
TGTGCCAGCAGCCCAAGCCCATACGGCACGGATGAGCAGTTCTTC
CASSPSPYGTDEQFF
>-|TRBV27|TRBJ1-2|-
TGTGCCAGCAGTGAAGCAGGGACCCGCTATGGCTACACCTTC
CASSEAGTRYGYTF
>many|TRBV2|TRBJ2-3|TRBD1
TGTGCCAGCAGGACCGGACAGGGCACAGATACGCAGTATTTT
CASRTGQGTDTQYF
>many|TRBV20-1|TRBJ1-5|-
TGCAGTGCCGTCAGGGGCGGGGATCAGCCCCAGCATTTT
CSAVRGGDQPQHF
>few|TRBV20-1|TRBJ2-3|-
TGCAGTGCTAGAGTGGGGGGGCGGGGCCCCACAGATACGCAGTATTTT
CSARVGGRGPTDTQYF
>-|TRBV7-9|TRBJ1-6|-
TGTGCCAGCAGCTTGGGCGCCATTCCCAATTCACCCCTCCACTTT
CASSLGAIPNSPLHF
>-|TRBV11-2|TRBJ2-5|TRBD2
TGTGCCAGCAGCTTAACCCCCCCTAGCGGGGGGGCGGCAGAGACCCAGTACTTC
CASSLTPPSGGAAETQYF
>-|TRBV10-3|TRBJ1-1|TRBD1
TGTGCCAAACGCCAGGGGGAAGACACTGAAGCTTTCTTT
CAKRQGEDTEAFF